This T cell receptor (beta chain) was identified in a study of blood T cell repertoires in COVID-19. Study overall: COVID-19 samples collected from the United States, Italy and Spain covered acute and convalescent phases.

The assay was immunoSEQ multiplex PCR, and TCRdb's table has in-frame clones only and misses some. The sample contains about 89,000 clones, approximately 82% of which appear only once. What was sequenced was peripheral blood. The receptor was isolated from an older man with acute or convalescent COVID-19.

This chain's CDR3 is CASSSGQAMNTEAFF. CDR3 in DNA: TGTGCCAGCAGTTCGGGACAGGCCATGAACACTGAAGCTTTCTTT. The chain links TRBV28 to TRBJ1-1; 8 nucleotides agree with TRBD1. The CDR3 extends over 15 amino acids. Germline assignment: CDR1 MDHEN and CDR2 SYDVKM. J gave up 0 bases and V 4 bases, and 4 bases lay outside the gene matches.